This T cell receptor beta chain is from a study of T cell changes during pregnancy in multiple sclerosis. Sequencing was performed with immunoSEQ multiplex PCR; in TCRdb, only in-frame clones are kept and a portion is missing. The data contain 65,000 to 90,000 clones, roughly nine tenths of them singletons. This clone was detected only once. The sequence was collected from a female donor in good health, serving as a control in a pregnancy study. Some clones in this sample may be carry-over from other donors' samples. The specimen was PBMCs, collected in the first trimester of pregnancy.

Here the CDR3 DNA reads TGTGCCAGCAGCTCTCCGAATCAGCCCCAGCATTTT. Protein sequence: CASSSPNQPQHF. This chain joins TRBV7-6 and TRBJ1-5; the D is unclear. The length of the CDR3 is 12 residues. The V end lost 4 bases, the J end lost 4 bases, and 5 bases lay between the germline ends. Germline CDR1 SGHVS, CDR2 FNYEAQ.